This T cell receptor (beta chain) was captured by sequencing in a study of long-term antiretroviral therapy in people with HIV. This clone is a singleton in its sample. Version v3.0 of the immunoSEQ assay was performed at survey level. Clones were read by immunoSEQ multiplex PCR, and TCRdb kept only the in-frame ones, dropping some. Of 10,000 to 14,000 clones listed, more than 85% are singletons. The CDR3 is made up of 14 amino acids. Trimming removed 0 bases from V and 4 bases from J; junction bases left unmatched: 5. Per germline, CDR1 SQVTM and CDR2 ANQGSEA. Each specimen consisted of roughly 0.9-10 million cryopreserved PBMC prior to extraction of DNA.

The chain recombines TRBV29-1 with TRBJ2-7; 8 positions agree with TRBD2. The TCR comes from a woman aged 40 to 50 with HIV. The sample in question was unsorted PBMCs, obtained 0.2 years before starting antiretroviral therapy. The CDR3 protein is CSVEERGAPYEQYF. DNA for the CDR3: TGCAGCGTTGAAGAGCGGGGGGCCCCGTACGAGCAGTACTTC.